Each of the 4 T cell receptor beta chains below was sequenced from the same sample in a study of beta chain features in type 1 diabetes. Sequencing targeted expressed TCRB transcripts, as all isolated RNA had been reverse transcribed. The table came from immunoSEQ multiplex PCR; TCRdb's copy has only in-frame clones and leaves some out. The table includes under 450,000 clones, roughly 16% detected once. What was sequenced was naive CD4+ T cells from blood. These receptors were collected from a woman aged 18 to 35 in good health.

The genes are TRBV5-4 and TRBJ2-1; 11 nucleotides line up with TRBD2. V was clipped by 3 bases and J by 8 bases; unmatched bases: 10. From germline, CDR1 is SGHNT and CDR2 YYREEE (reference sequence). This CDR3 has 16 amino acids. CDR3 nucleotides: TGTGCCAGCAGCTGGAAACTAGCGGGAGCGGGTGATGAGCAGTTCTTC. Translated, it gives CASSWKLAGAGDEQFF.

This clone was seen only a few times. This chain uses TRBV5-1 with TRBJ1-5, with TRBD1 matching over 8 bases. V lost 4 bases and J lost 5; bases outside the gene matches: 5. The CDR3 covers 14 residues. The V gene's germline CDR1 is SGHRS and CDR2 YFSETQ. The CDR3 DNA reads TGCGCCAGCAGCCCAAAGACAGGGGATCAGCCCCAGCATTTT. Protein: CASSPKTGDQPQHF.

This sequence joins TRBV1 and TRBJ2-5; the D call of TRBD2 is as the table states it, not checked on the DNA. TRBV1 is termed a pseudogene. The CDR3 runs to 13 residues. The CDR3 sequence: CTSRERPQETQYF. For the CDR3, the DNA is TGCACCAGCAGGGAGCGCCCCCAAGAGACCCAGTACTTC.

The genes are TRBV19 and TRBJ1-4; D possibly corresponds to TRBD1 (5 bases). This CDR3 has 14 residues. Germline V gene sequence: CDR1 LNHDA, CDR2 SQIVND (reference sequence). The V end was cut by 1 base, the J end by 8 bases, with 11 bases between. The CDR3 DNA follows: TGTGCCAGTAGTATAGCAACAGGTCGAGAAAAACTGTTTTTT. It codes for CASSIATGREKLFF. The full variable domain, in which reference TRBV19 and TRBJ1-4 provide the parts outside the CDR3, is DGGITQSPKYLFRKEGQNVTLSCEQNLNHDAMYWYRQDPGQGLRLIYYSQIVNDFQKGDIAEGYSVSREKKESFPLTVTSAQKNPTAFYLCASSIATGREKLFFGSGTQLSVL.